This TCR beta chain is from a study of T cell responses to AZD1222 COVID-19 vaccine. General study findings and limits: Only 5 or 6 individuals given AZD1222 were seropositive at baseline.

This CDR3 region has 19 residues. Trimming took 0 bases from V and 4 from J, leaving 18 bases between them. From germline, CDR1 is KGHDR and CDR2 SFDVKD. Method: immunoSEQ multiplex PCR; TCRdb's copy keeps in-frame clones and lacks some. This repertoire shows under 200,000 clones, about 90% found once; its top ten account for 1% to 1.5%. A remark on this clone: The antigen is undetermined.

Sequences were derived from peripheral blood, sampled 28 days after the second AZD1222 dose. The sequence came from an adult who received the AZD1222 COVID-19 vaccine. The chain is built from TRBV24-1 and TRBJ1-6, with D possibly matching TRBD1 (5 bases). The CDR3 coding sequence is TGTGCCACCAGTGATTTGGGGGACTCCCAAGGCGGGTATAATTCACCCCTCCACTTT. It yields the protein CATSDLGDSQGGYNSPLHF.